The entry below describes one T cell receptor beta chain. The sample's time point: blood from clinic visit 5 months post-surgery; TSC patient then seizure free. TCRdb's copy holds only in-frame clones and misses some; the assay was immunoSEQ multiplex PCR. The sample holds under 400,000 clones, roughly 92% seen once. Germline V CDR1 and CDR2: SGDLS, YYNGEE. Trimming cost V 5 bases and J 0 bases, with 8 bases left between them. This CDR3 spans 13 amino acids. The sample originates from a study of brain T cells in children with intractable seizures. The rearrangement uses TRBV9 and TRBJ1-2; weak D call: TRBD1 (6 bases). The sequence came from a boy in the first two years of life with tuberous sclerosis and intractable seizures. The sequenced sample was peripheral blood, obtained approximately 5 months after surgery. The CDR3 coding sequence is TGTGCCAGCAGACAGGGTCCTAACTATGGCTACACCTTC. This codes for CASRQGPNYGYTF.